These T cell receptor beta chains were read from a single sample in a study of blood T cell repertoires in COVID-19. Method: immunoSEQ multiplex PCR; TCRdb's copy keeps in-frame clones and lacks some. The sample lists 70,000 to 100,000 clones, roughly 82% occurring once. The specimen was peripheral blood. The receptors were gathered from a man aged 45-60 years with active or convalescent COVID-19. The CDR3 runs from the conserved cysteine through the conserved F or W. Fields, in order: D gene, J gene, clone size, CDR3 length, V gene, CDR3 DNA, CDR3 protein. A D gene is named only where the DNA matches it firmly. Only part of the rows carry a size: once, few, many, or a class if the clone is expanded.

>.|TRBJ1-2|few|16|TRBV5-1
TGCGCCAGCACCACGCTTGGCGGGGGCGGGCTATATGGCTACACCTTC
CASTTLGGGGLYGYTF
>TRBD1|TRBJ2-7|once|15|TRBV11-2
TGTGCCAGCAGCTTGGGAACAGGGGACTCCTACGAGCAGTACTTC
CASSLGTGDSYEQYF
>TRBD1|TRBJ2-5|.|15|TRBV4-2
TGTGCCAGCAGCCAAGACGGACAGGTACAAGAGACCCAGTACTTC
CASSQDGQVQETQYF
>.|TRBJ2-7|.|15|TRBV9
TGTGCCAGCAACAGCCCCACAGGGCCAGAAACCGAGCAGTACTTC
CASNSPTGPETEQYF
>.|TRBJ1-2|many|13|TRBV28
TGTGCCAGCGGTACCTACAGGGTCGATGGCTACACCTTC
CASGTYRVDGYTF
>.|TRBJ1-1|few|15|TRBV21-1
TGTGCCAGCAGCAACGATAGGACAGTGAACACTGAAGCTTTCTTT
CASSNDRTVNTEAFF
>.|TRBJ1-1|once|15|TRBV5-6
TGTGCCAGCAGCCCAGTGGGCCCGCTGAACACTGAAGCTTTCTTT
CASSPVGPLNTEAFF
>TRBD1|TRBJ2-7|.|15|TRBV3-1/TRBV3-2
TGTGCCAGCAGCCAATCAAGGACAGGGATCCACGAGCAGTACTTC
CASSQSRTGIHEQYF
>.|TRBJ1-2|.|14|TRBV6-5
TGTGCCAGCAGTCCCGATACAGGGAACTATGGCTACACCTTC
CASSPDTGNYGYTF
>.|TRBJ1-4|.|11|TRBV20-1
TGCAGTGCACATGGGGGGGAAAAACTGTTTTTT
CSAHGGEKLFF
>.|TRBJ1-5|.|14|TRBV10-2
TGCGCCAGCAGTGATAGTCCGGGGGGTCAGCCCCAGCATTTT
CASSDSPGGQPQHF
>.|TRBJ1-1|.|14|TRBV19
TGTGCCAGTAGTATAAACTCGGTCGGCACTGAAGCTTTCTTT
CASSINSVGTEAFF